These 16 T cell receptor beta chains originate from one sample sequenced in a study of blood T cell repertoires in COVID-19. Profiled with immunoSEQ multiplex PCR; TCRdb holds only in-frame clones, not every one. This repertoire shows about 110,000 clones, 88% found once; its top ten account for over 2%. The specimen was peripheral blood. The receptor set was obtained from a human donor in a cohort sampled during active COVID-19.

The chain's CDR3 is CASSGRQGARTEAFF. The CDR3 DNA sequence: TGTGCCAGTAGTGGTCGACAGGGGGCTCGGACTGAAGCTTTCTTT. The chain couples TRBV19 to TRBJ1-1, with 10 bases matching TRBD1. V lost 5 bases, J lost 5 bases, and 8 bases stayed unmatched. This CDR3 has 15 amino acids. CDR1 is LNHDA, CDR2 SQIVND, per germline (reference sequence).

V usage is TRBV7-8 and J usage is TRBJ1-1; 7 bases agree with TRBD1. From germline, CDR1 is SGHVS and CDR2 FQNEAQ. This CDR3 region has 15 residues. Losses at the gene ends were 6 bases for V and 3 bases for J; bases not matched to a gene: 10. The CDR3 sequence: CASSTTRGPDTEAFF. DNA for the CDR3: TGTGCCAGCAGTACAACAAGGGGGCCTGACACTGAAGCTTTCTTT.

The rearrangement joins TRBV7-2 to TRBJ1-2, with D hard to call. CDR3 length: 13 amino acids. With 6 bases removed from V and 4 bases from J, the gap between germline ends came to 12 bases. The germline V gene has CDR1 SGHTA and CDR2 FQGNSA. This CDR3 is CASSAAGPYGYTF. Written as DNA, the CDR3 is TGTGCCAGCAGTGCCGCTGGGCCCTATGGCTACACCTTC.

This chain links TRBV25-1 with TRBJ1-2; perhaps TRBD1 as D (5 bases). The V end lost 5 bases, the J end lost 7 bases, and 17 bases lay between the germline ends. This CDR3 is 14 amino acids long. Germline V gene sequence: CDR1 MGHDK, CDR2 SYGVNS. The CDR3 sequence: CASSSDSPLSGYTF. The CDR3 DNA is TGTGCCAGCAGTTCTGACAGTCCTCTTTCTGGCTACACCTTC.

This rearrangement joins TRBV11-2 to TRBJ1-5, with D tentatively TRBD1 (5 bases). Between the trimmed V and J ends, which lost 5 bases and 3 bases, there was a span of 8 bases. This CDR3 has 13 residues. CDR1 and CDR2 (germline): SGHAT, FQNNGV. Here the CDR3 reads CASSQGHNQPQHF. CDR3 coding DNA: TGTGCCAGCAGCCAGGGCCACAATCAGCCCCAGCATTTT.

This clone is a singleton in its sample. The chain joins TRBV10-3 to TRBJ1-5; a possible D gene is TRBD1 (6 bases). This CDR3 contains 14 residues. Trimming cost V 11 bases and J 3 bases, with 17 bases left between them. From germline, CDR1 is ENHRY and CDR2 SYGVKD. The CDR3 DNA reads as TGTGCCTCCCGGGAGGGGGGTGACAATCAGCCCCAGCATTTT. Amino acids: CASREGGDNQPQHF.

This chain joins TRBV5-4 and TRBJ2-7; 8 bases agree with TRBD2. V shed 4 bases, J shed 0 bases, and the junction held 6 bases outside the gene matches. The CDR3 totals 15 residues. Germline values: CDR1 SGHNT, CDR2 YYREEE (reference sequence). The CDR3, as DNA: TGTGCCAGCAGCCCCGGGACTAGGGACTCCTACGAGCAGTACTTC. It translates to CASSPGTRDSYEQYF.

The table lists this clone with a count of one. The V and J genes are TRBV29-1 and TRBJ2-7; no firm D call. V was shortened by 4 bases and J by 0 bases, with 7 bases between the two germline ends. Germline V gives CDR1 SQVTM, CDR2 ANQGSEA. The CDR3 totals 12 residues. CDR3: CSVGVSSYEQYF. CDR3 coding DNA: TGCAGCGTTGGTGTCAGCTCCTACGAGCAGTACTTC.

The chain combines TRBV28 with TRBJ2-5; D not certain. Germline V gives CDR1 MDHEN, CDR2 SYDVKM. The CDR3 length is 12 residues. V lost 6 bases and J 2 bases, leaving 7 bases between the germline ends. The CDR3 is CASSRTQETQYF. The CDR3 DNA sequence: TGTGCCAGCAGCCGAACACAAGAGACCCAGTACTTC.

The gene calls are TRBV29-1 and TRBJ2-7, with D maybe TRBD2 (5 bases). In germline, CDR1 is SQVTM, CDR2 ANQGSEA. The V and J ends lost 7 bases and 0 bases respectively, with 13 bases between them. This CDR3 contains 13 residues. The DNA of the CDR3 is TGCAGCGCCCGGGGAGATCACTCCTACGAGCAGTACTTC. The encoded protein is CSARGDHSYEQYF.

This clone was counted a few times. The CDR3 region is CASSLSTSNEKLFF. In DNA form, the CDR3 reads TGCGCCAGCAGCTTGTCCACTTCGAATGAAAAACTGTTTTTT. This chain joins TRBV5-1 and TRBJ1-4; D uncertain. V was shortened by 1 base and J by 5 bases, with 9 bases between the two germline ends. Germline V gene lookup returns CDR1 SGHRS and CDR2 YFSETQ. The length of the CDR3 is 14 residues.

The rearrangement joins TRBV9 to TRBJ1-3; no clear D gene. The CDR3 covers 15 residues. The V end was cut by 4 bases, the J end by 2 bases, with 13 bases between. CDR1 is SGDLS, CDR2 YYNGEE, per germline. Written as DNA, the CDR3 is TGTGCCAGCAGCCGGACTGTGCGCCCTGGAAACACCATATATTTT. Residues: CASSRTVRPGNTIYF.

The chain recombines TRBV5-6 with TRBJ2-1, with D possibly TRBD1 on 6 matching bases. The CDR3 extends over 15 amino acids. Between the trimmed V and J ends, which lost 2 bases and 4 bases, there was a span of 13 bases. From germline, CDR1 is SGHDT and CDR2 YYEEEE. The CDR3 protein is CASSFVRGPYNEQFF. The CDR3 DNA follows: TGTGCCAGCAGCTTCGTCAGGGGCCCGTACAATGAGCAGTTCTTC.

The chain combines TRBV10-3 with TRBJ1-1; D is possibly TRBD1 (6 bases). V shed 5 bases and J shed 2 bases, with 9 bases lying between them. Germline assignment: CDR1 ENHRY and CDR2 SYGVKD. The CDR3 is made up of 13 amino acids. The CDR3 loop is CAISLGGNTEAFF. The DNA for the CDR3 is TGTGCCATCAGTCTAGGGGGAAACACTGAAGCTTTCTTT.

The rearrangement links TRBV4-1 to TRBJ1-5, with D unresolved. Germline V gives CDR1 MGHRA, CDR2 YSYEKL. Trimming took 8 bases from V and 4 from J, leaving 12 bases between them. The CDR3 runs 13 residues. This chain's CDR3 is CASARGLNQPQHF. Here the CDR3 DNA reads TGCGCCAGCGCACGCGGCCTTAATCAGCCCCAGCATTTT.

The V call is TRBV2, the J call TRBJ2-7, with D perhaps TRBD1 (5 bases). Germline V gives CDR1 SNHLY, CDR2 FYNNEI. The V end lost 3 bases, the J end lost 5 bases, and 20 bases lay between the germline ends. The CDR3 is made up of 16 amino acids. DNA for the CDR3: TGTGCCAGCAGTGAGGGCAGGGCCAGGTTCAAGGACGAGCAGTACTTC. As protein: CASSEGRARFKDEQYF. Supplemented by reference TRBV2 and TRBJ2-7, the full variable domain reads EPEVTQTPSHQVTQMGQEVILRCVPISNHLYFYWYRQILGQKVEFLVSFYNNEISEKSEIFDDQFSVERPDGSNFTLKIRSTKLEDSAMYFCASSEGRARFKDEQYFGPGTRLTVT.